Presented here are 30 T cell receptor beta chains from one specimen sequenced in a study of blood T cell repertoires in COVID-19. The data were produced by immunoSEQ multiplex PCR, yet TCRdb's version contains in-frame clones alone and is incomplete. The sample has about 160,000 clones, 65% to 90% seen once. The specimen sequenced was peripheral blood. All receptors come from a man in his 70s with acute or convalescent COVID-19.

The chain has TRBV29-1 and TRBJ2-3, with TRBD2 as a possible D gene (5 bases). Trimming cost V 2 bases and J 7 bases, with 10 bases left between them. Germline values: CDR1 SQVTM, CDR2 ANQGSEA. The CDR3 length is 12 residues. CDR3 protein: CSVELGDHTQYF. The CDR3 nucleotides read TGCAGCGTTGAATTGGGAGACCATACGCAGTATTTT.

The CDR3 DNA follows: TGTGCCAGCAGCCAAGGGGAGTTTGGCTACACCTTC. It encodes CASSQGEFGYTF. This rearrangement joins TRBV3-1 (or the pseudogene TRBV3-2) to TRBJ1-2, with D unresolved. The V and J ends lost 1 base and 7 bases respectively, with 7 bases between them. Per the germline V gene, CDR1 is LGHDT and CDR2 is YNNKEL (reference sequence). The CDR3 has 12 amino acids.

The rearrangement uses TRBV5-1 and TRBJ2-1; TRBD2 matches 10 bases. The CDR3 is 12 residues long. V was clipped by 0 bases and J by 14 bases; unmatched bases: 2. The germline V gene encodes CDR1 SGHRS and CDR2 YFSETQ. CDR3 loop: CASSLASGSEFF. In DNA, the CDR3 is TGCGCCAGCAGCTTGGCTAGCGGGAGTGAGTTCTTC.

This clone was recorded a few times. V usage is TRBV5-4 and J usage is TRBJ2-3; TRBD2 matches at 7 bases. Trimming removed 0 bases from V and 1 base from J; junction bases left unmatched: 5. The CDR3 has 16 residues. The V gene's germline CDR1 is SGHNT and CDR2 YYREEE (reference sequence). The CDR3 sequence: CASSLGAGTGTDTQYF. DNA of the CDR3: TGTGCCAGCAGCTTGGGAGCGGGAACTGGCACAGATACGCAGTATTTT.

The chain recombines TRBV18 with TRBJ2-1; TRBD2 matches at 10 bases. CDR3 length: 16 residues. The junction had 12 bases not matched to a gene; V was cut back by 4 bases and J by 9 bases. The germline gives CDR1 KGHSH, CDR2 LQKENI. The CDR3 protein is CASSHRSGRAGVEQFF. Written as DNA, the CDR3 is TGTGCCAGCTCACACCGCAGCGGGAGGGCCGGGGTTGAGCAGTTCTTC.

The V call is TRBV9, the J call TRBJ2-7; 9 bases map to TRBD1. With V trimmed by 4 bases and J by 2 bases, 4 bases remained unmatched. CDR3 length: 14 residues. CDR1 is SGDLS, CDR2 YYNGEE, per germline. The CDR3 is CASSQGTGTYEQYF. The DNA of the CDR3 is TGTGCCAGCAGCCAGGGGACAGGGACCTACGAGCAGTACTTC.

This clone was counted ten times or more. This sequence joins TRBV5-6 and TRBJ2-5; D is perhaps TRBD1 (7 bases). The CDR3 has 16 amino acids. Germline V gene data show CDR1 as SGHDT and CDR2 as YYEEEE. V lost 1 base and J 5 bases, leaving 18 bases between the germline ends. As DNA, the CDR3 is TGTGCCAGCAGCTTGATTGGCAGGGGGGCGTCTGAGACCCAGTACTTC. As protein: CASSLIGRGASETQYF.

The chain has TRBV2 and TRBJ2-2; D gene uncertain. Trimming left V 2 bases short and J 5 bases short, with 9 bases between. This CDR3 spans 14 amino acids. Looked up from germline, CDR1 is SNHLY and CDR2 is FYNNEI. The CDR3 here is CASSESYLTGELFF. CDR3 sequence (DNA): TGTGCCAGCAGTGAATCCTACCTAACCGGGGAGCTGTTTTTT.

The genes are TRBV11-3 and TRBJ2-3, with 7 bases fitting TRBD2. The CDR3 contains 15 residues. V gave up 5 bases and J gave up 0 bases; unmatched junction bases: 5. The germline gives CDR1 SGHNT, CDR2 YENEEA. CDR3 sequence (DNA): TGTGCCAGCAGCCCGGGAGGAGGGAGCACAGATACGCAGTATTTT. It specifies CASSPGGGSTDTQYF.

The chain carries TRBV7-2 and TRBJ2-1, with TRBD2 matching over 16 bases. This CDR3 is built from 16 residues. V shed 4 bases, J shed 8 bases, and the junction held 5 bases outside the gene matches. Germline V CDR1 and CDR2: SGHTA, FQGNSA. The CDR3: CASSSGTSGRDDEQFF. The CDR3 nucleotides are TGTGCCAGCAGCTCCGGGACTAGCGGGAGGGATGATGAGCAGTTCTTC.

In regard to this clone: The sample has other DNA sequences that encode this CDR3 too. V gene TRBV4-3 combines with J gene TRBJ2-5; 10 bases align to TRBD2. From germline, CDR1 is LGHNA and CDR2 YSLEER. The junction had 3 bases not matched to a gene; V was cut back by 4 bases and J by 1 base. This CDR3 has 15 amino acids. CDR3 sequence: CASSPLAGVQETQYF. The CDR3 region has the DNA TGCGCCAGCAGCCCCCTAGCGGGAGTCCAAGAGACCCAGTACTTC.

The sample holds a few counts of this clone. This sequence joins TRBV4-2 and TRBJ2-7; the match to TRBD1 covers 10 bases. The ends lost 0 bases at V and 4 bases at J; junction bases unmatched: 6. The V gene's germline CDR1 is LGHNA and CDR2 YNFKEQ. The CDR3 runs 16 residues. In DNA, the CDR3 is TGTGCCAGCAGCCAAGATAGTGGGACAGGGGAATACGAGCAGTACTTC. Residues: CASSQDSGTGEYEQYF.

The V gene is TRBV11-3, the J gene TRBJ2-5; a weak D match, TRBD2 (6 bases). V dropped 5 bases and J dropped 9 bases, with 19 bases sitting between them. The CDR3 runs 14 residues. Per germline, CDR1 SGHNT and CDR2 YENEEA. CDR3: CASSPGTGRGPQYF. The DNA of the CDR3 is TGTGCCAGCAGCCCCGGGACCGGGAGAGGGCCCCAGTACTTC.

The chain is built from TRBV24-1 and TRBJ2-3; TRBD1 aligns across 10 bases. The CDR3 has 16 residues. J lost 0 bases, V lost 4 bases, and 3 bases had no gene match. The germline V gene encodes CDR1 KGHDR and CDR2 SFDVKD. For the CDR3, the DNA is TGTGCCACCAGTGACGCGACAGGGGGCAGCACAGATACGCAGTATTTT. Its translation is CATSDATGGSTDTQYF.

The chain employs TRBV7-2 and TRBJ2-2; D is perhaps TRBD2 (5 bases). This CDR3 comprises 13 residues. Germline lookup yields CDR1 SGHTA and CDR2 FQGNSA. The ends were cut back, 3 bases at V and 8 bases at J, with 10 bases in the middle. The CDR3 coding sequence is TGTGCCAGCAGCTTCCGACGGGGAGGGGAGCTGTTTTTT. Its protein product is CASSFRRGGELFF.

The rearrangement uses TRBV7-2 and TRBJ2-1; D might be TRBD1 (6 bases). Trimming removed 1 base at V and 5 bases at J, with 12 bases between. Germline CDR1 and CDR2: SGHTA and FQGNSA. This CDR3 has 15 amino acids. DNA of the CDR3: TGTGCCAGCAGCTTAGGGGGGCCTAGCAACAATGAGCAGTTCTTC. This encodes CASSLGGPSNNEQFF.

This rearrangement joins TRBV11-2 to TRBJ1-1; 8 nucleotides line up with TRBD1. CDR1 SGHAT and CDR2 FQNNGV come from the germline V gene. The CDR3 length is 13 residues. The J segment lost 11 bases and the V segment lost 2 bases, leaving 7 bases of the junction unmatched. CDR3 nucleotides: TGTGCCAGCAGCTTATGGTCAGGGGGCATGGCTTTCTTT. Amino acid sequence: CASSLWSGGMAFF.

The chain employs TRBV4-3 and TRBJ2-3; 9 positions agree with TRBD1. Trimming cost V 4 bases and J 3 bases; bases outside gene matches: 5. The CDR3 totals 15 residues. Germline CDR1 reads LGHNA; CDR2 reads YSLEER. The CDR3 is CASSPQGAGTDTQYF. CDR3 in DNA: TGCGCCAGCAGCCCACAGGGGGCTGGGACAGATACGCAGTATTTT.

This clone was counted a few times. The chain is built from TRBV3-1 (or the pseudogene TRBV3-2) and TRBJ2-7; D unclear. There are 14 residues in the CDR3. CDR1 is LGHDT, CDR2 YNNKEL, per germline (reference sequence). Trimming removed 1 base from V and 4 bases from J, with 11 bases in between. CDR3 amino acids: CASSQASVKYEQYF. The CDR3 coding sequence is TGTGCCAGCAGCCAAGCTTCGGTCAAGTACGAGCAGTACTTC.

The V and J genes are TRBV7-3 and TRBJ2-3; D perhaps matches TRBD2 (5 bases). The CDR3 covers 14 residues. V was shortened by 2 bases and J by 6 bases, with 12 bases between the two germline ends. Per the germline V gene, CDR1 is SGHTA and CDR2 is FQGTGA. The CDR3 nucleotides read TGTGCCAGCAGCTTAGTGGGAGCAACGGATACGCAGTATTTT. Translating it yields CASSLVGATDTQYF. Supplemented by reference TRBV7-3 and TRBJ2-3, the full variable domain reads GAGVSQTPSNKVTEKGKYVELRCDPISGHTALYWYRQSLGQGPEFLIYFQGTGAADDSGLPNDRFFAVRPEGSVSTLKIQRTERGDSAVYLCASSLVGATDTQYFGPGTRLTVL.

The CDR3 DNA is TGTGCCAGCAGTTTAACAGGGCTTAATTCACCCCTCCACTTT. The encoded protein is CASSLTGLNSPLHF. The rearrangement joins TRBV28 to TRBJ1-6; D possibly corresponds to TRBD1 (6 bases). Between the trimmed V and J ends, which lost 2 bases and 6 bases, there was a span of 8 bases. The CDR3 is 14 amino acids. Looked up from germline, CDR1 is MDHEN and CDR2 is SYDVKM. Full variable domain (outside the CDR3, taken from reference TRBV28 and TRBJ1-6): DVKVTQSSRYLVKRTGEKVFLECVQDMDHENMFWYRQDPGLGLRLIYFSYDVKMKEKGDIPEGYSVSREKKERFSLILESASTNQTSMYLCASSLTGLNSPLHFGNGTRLTVT.

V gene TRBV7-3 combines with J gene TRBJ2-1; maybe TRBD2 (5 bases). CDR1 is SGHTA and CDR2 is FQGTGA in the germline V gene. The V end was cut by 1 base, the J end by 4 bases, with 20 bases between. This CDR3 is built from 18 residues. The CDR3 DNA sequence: TGTGCCAGCAGCTTAAAATCCCCCCGGGAACCGTGGTACAATGAGCAGTTCTTC. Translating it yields CASSLKSPREPWYNEQFF.

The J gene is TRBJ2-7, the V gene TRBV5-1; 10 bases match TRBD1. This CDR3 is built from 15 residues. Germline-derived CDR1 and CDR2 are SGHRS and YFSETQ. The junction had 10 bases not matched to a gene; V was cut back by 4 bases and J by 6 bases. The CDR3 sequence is CASSKEGDRGAEQYF. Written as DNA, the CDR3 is TGCGCCAGCAGCAAGGAGGGGGACAGGGGAGCCGAGCAGTACTTC.

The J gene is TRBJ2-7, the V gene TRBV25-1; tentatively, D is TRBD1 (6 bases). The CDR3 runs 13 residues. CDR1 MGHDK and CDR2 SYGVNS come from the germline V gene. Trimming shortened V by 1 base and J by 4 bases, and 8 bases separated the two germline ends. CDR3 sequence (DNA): TGTGCCAGCAGTGAATCAGGACAGTACGAGCAGTACTTC. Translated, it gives CASSESGQYEQYF.

Here the CDR3 reads CASSPDRGRVDEQFF. The CDR3 DNA reads as TGTGCCAGTTCTCCGGACAGGGGGCGGGTAGATGAGCAGTTCTTC. The chain has TRBV19 and TRBJ2-1; the match to TRBD1 covers 11 bases. The ends lost 8 bases at V and 8 bases at J; junction bases unmatched: 11. Germline V gives CDR1 LNHDA, CDR2 SQIVND (reference sequence). The length of the CDR3 is 15 residues.

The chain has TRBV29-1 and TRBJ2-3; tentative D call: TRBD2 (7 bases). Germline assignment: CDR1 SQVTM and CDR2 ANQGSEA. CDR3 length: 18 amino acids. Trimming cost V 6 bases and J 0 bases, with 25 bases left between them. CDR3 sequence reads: CSVDRSFPGLGSTDTQYF. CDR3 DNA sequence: TGCAGCGTGGACAGATCGTTTCCCGGACTAGGTAGCACAGATACGCAGTATTTT.

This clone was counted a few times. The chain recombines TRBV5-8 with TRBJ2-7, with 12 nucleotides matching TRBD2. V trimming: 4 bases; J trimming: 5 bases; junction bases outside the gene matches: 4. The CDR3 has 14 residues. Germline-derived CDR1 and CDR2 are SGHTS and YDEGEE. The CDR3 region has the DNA TGTGCCAGCAGCCTGACTAGCGGGAGAGACGAGCAGTACTTC. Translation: CASSLTSGRDEQYF.

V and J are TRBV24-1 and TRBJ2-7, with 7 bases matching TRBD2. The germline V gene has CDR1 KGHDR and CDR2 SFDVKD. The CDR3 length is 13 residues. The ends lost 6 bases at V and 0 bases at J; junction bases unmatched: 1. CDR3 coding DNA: TGTGCCACCAGTCGCGGGAGCTCCTACGAGCAGTACTTC. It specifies CATSRGSSYEQYF.

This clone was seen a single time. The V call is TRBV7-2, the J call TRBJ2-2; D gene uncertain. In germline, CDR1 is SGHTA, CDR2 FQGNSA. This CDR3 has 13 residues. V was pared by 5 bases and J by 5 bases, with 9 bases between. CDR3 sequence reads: CASSARLTGELFF. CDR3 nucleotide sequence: TGTGCCAGCAGCGCACGACTTACCGGGGAGCTGTTTTTT. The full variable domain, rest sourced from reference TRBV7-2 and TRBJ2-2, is GAGVSQSPSNKVTEKGKDVELRCDPISGHTALYWYRQSLGQGLEFLIYFQGNSAPDKSGLPSDRFSAERTGGSVSTLTIQRTQQEDSAVYLCASSARLTGELFFGEGSRLTVL.

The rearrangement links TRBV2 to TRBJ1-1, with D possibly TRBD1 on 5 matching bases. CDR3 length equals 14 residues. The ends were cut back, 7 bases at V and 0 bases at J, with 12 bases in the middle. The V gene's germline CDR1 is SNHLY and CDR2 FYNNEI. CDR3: CASTGQEMNTEAFF. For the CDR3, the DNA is TGTGCCAGCACAGGACAAGAGATGAACACTGAAGCTTTCTTT.